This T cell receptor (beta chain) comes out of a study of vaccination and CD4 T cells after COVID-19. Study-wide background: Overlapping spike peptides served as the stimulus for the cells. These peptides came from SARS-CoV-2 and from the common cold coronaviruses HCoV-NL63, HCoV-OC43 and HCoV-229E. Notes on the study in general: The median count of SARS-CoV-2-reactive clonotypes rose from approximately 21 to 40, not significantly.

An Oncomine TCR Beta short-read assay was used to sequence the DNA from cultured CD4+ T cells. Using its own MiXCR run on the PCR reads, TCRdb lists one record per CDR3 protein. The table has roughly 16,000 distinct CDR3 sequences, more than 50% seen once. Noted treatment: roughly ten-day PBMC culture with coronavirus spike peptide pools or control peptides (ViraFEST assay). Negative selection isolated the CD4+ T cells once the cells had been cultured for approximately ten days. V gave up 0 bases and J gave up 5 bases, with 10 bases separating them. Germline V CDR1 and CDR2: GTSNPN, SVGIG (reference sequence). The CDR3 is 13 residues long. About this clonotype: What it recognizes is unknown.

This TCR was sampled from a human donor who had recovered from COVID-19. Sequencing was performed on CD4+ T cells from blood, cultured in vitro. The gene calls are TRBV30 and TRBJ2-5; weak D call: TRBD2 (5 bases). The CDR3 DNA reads TGTGCCTGGAGTGTCCGGCGGAGGGAGACCCAGTACTTC. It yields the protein CAWSVRRRETQYF.